The clone carrying this TCR beta chain was detected once. These data come from a study of blood T cell repertoires in COVID-19. Study-wide context: Samples came from the United States, Italy and Spain, spanning acute and convalescent COVID-19. From T cells, B-cell-depleted T cells, or PBMCs came the material, which was cDNA or gDNA.

The CDR3 totals 15 residues. Germline V lookup: CDR1 SGHKS, CDR2 YYEKEE (reference sequence). V was clipped by 5 bases and J by 6 bases, with 20 bases between them. In the original workflow: Scientists estimated how many nucleated cells there were by amplifying reference gene primers. Clones were read by immunoSEQ multiplex PCR, and TCRdb kept only the in-frame ones, dropping some. V and J calls and clone size come straight from that table; D and trimming were deduced from the DNA. The table records 190,000 or so clones, roughly 94% of them present only once. The rearrangement uses TRBV5-5 and TRBJ1-1; tentatively, D is TRBD1 (6 bases). The sample comprised peripheral blood. The origin of this receptor is a man younger than 45 with COVID-19, enrolled during active disease. This CDR3 is CASRQGGGGLPEAFF. The CDR3 nucleotides read TGTGCCAGCAGACAGGGAGGGGGAGGTTTGCCTGAAGCTTTCTTT.